A single sample is the source of the 19 T cell receptor beta chains below, sequenced in a study of shared clonotypes between healthy human individuals. Assay used: immunoSEQ multiplex PCR; TCRdb lists only in-frame clones, some missing. The sample shows about 680,000 clones, around 92% of them seen only once. CD45RO-negative cells were positively selected for CCR7, leaving out terminally differentiated effector memory CD45RA+ cells. Material: naive CD8+ T cells sorted from blood. These receptors all stem from a man under 40 in good health.

As concerns this clone: The same CDR3 can be traced to other DNA sequences in this sample. CDR3 in amino acids: CASSAGGAGELFF. The CDR3 nucleotides are TGTGCCAGCAGCGCCGGGGGGGCCGGGGAGCTGTTTTTT. This chain connects TRBV9 to TRBJ2-2; 8 nucleotides agree with TRBD2. Germline CDR1 is SGDLS and CDR2 is YYNGEE. CDR3 length: 13 amino acids. V was clipped by 3 bases and J by 6 bases; unmatched bases: 1. Full variable domain (rest looked up from reference TRBV9 and TRBJ2-2): DSGVTQTPKHLITATGQRVTLRCSPRSGDLSVYWYQQSLDQGLQFLIQYYNGEERAKGNILERFSAQQFPDLHSELNLSSLELGDSALYFCASSAGGAGELFFGEGSRLTVL.

Worth noting for this clone: An end of the junction differs from the germline gene, which may be a read error. V and J are TRBV7-9 and TRBJ2-1; 9 bases match TRBD2. Germline assignment: CDR1 SEHNR and CDR2 FQNEAQ (reference sequence). There are 16 residues in the CDR3. The CDR3 DNA reads TGTGCCAGCAGCTTGGGAGTTCTAGCGGGGTACAGTGAGCAGTTCTTC. Translating it yields CASSLGVLAGYSEQFF. Combining the CDR3 with reference TRBV7-9 and TRBJ2-1 gives the whole variable domain DTGVSQNPRHKITKRGQNVTFRCDPISEHNRLYWYRQTLGQGPEFLTYFQNEAQLEKSRLLSDRFSAERPKGSFSTLEIQRTEQGDSAMYLCASSLGVLAGYSEQFFGPGTRLTVL.

The V call is TRBV4-1, the J call TRBJ2-7; TRBD2 matches at 10 bases. In germline, CDR1 is MGHRA, CDR2 YSYEKL. V shed 4 bases and J 4 bases; nucleotides not matched to a gene: 7. The CDR3 is 15 residues long. CDR3 residues: CASSPSLAGMYEQYF. CDR3 bases: TGCGCCAGCAGCCCATCACTAGCGGGAATGTACGAGCAGTACTTC.

This rearrangement joins TRBV9 to TRBJ2-3, with D possibly matching TRBD2 (6 bases). V was clipped by 6 bases and J by 0 bases, with 8 bases between them. Per the germline V gene, CDR1 is SGDLS and CDR2 is YYNGEE. There are 13 residues in the CDR3. Here the CDR3 DNA reads TGTGCCAGCAAGGGGACTAGCACAGATACGCAGTATTTT. This codes for CASKGTSTDTQYF.

This chain uses TRBV7-8 with TRBJ2-7; 7 bases line up with TRBD1. Trimming took 1 base from V and 2 from J; bases not matched to a gene: 14. CDR3 length equals 18 residues. CDR1 is SGHVS, CDR2 FQNEAQ, per germline. The DNA of the CDR3 is TGTGCCAGCAGCTTAGGCCCTTCTTACGACAGGGCCCCCTACGAGCAGTACTTC. This translates into CASSLGPSYDRAPYEQYF.

Notes on this clone: Other DNA sequences in the same sample also yield this CDR3. This rearrangement joins TRBV13 to TRBJ2-1, with 10 bases matching TRBD2. Germline V gene sequence: CDR1 PRHDT, CDR2 FYEKMQ (reference sequence). With V trimmed by 5 bases and J by 0 bases, 7 bases remained unmatched. This CDR3 has 17 amino acids. The CDR3 nucleotides read TGTGCCAGCAGCCCCAGGACTAGCGGCAGCTCCTACAATGAGCAGTTCTTC. Its protein is CASSPRTSGSSYNEQFF. The variable domain in full, with the rest retrieved from reference TRBV13 and TRBJ2-1, is AAGVIQSPRHLIKEKRETATLKCYPIPRHDTVYWYQQGPGQDPQFLISFYEKMQSDKGSIPDRFSAQQFSDYHSELNMSSLELGDSALYFCASSPRTSGSSYNEQFFGPGTRLTVL.

This chain uses TRBV7-9 with TRBJ2-3, with D perhaps matching TRBD1 or TRBD2 (5 bases each). The CDR3 covers 15 residues. V was trimmed by 0 bases and J by 3 bases, leaving 10 bases between them. The germline V gene has CDR1 SEHNR and CDR2 FQNEAQ (reference sequence). The CDR3 nucleotides read TGTGCCAGCAGCTTAGCGCTCGGGGCGACAGATACGCAGTATTTT. Its protein is CASSLALGATDTQYF.

V and J are TRBV2 and TRBJ2-5; 11 positions agree with TRBD2. The CDR3 totals 17 residues. Unmatched junction bases numbered 10, after V lost 6 bases and J lost 1 base. CDR1 SNHLY and CDR2 FYNNEI come from the germline V gene. DNA for the CDR3: TGTGCCAGCAGCGGGGGGAGTAGCGGGAGGGGCCAAGAGACCCAGTACTTC. It yields the protein CASSGGSSGRGQETQYF.

V and J are TRBV27 and TRBJ2-7; the D gene could be TRBD1 or TRBD2 (5 bases each). CDR1 and CDR2 from the germline V gene are MNHEY and SMNVEV (reference sequence). The CDR3 is 16 amino acids. The germline V and J ends were trimmed by 6 bases and 0 bases, with 18 bases remaining between them. DNA of the CDR3: TGTGCCAGCAGACCCTTCCGGGACGGAATCTCCTACGAGCAGTACTTC. Its protein is CASRPFRDGISYEQYF.

The chain has TRBV7-6 and TRBJ2-1, with TRBD1 matching over 9 bases. V shed 4 bases and J 7 bases; nucleotides not matched to a gene: 8. The germline CDR1 and CDR2 sequences are SGHVS and FNYEAQ. The length of the CDR3 is 15 residues. The CDR3 sequence is CASSSPTDRGNEQFF. The DNA for the CDR3 is TGTGCCAGCAGCTCACCCACGGACAGGGGTAATGAGCAGTTCTTC.

The chain employs TRBV18 and TRBJ2-3; 9 positions match TRBD2. The J segment lost 3 bases and the V segment lost 3 bases, leaving 10 bases of the junction unmatched. CDR3 length: 17 amino acids. The V gene's germline CDR1 is KGHSH and CDR2 LQKENI. CDR3: CASSPWREGSPTDTQYF. The CDR3 nucleotides are TGTGCCAGCTCACCTTGGCGGGAGGGAAGCCCGACAGATACGCAGTATTTT.

V and J are TRBV2 and TRBJ2-5; 8 bases match TRBD1. This CDR3 comprises 12 residues. V lost 7 bases to trimming and J lost 4 bases; unmatched junction nucleotides: 2. Looked up from germline, CDR1 is SNHLY and CDR2 is FYNNEI. The CDR3 loop is CASTDRGETQYF. For the CDR3, the DNA is TGTGCCAGCACCGACAGGGGAGAGACCCAGTACTTC.

This chain joins TRBV9 and TRBJ2-7; 7 bases fit TRBD2. V shed 4 bases and J 3 bases; nucleotides not matched to a gene: 4. The length of the CDR3 is 13 residues. Germline-derived CDR1 and CDR2 are SGDLS and YYNGEE. CDR3 DNA: TGTGCCAGCAGCCCTGGGGGGGTCTACGAGCAGTACTTC. As protein: CASSPGGVYEQYF.

The J gene is TRBJ2-1, the V gene TRBV9; D may be TRBD2 (5 bases). CDR3 length equals 15 residues. V shed 1 base and J shed 5 bases, with 13 bases lying between them. Germline V gives CDR1 SGDLS, CDR2 YYNGEE. CDR3 sequence reads: CASSVSEWGDNEQFF. The DNA of the CDR3 is TGTGCCAGCAGCGTATCTGAGTGGGGAGACAATGAGCAGTTCTTC.

V is TRBV9 and J is TRBJ2-2; tentatively, D is TRBD2 (6 bases). The germline V and J ends were trimmed by 0 bases and 3 bases, with 9 bases remaining between them. Germline values: CDR1 SGDLS, CDR2 YYNGEE. This CDR3 is 15 amino acids long. In nucleotides, the CDR3 is TGTGCCAGCAGCGTAGCCGGGAGCCACACCGGGGAGCTGTTTTTT. Protein sequence: CASSVAGSHTGELFF.

This clone was seen a single time. This chain links TRBV5-5 with TRBJ2-5, with a possible D match to TRBD1 (6 bases). The CDR3 covers 15 residues. The V and J ends lost 3 bases and 0 bases respectively, with 12 bases between them. Germline CDR1 and CDR2: SGHKS and YYEKEE (reference sequence). As DNA, the CDR3 is TGTGCCAGCAGCTACGTAGACAGGAACCAAGAGACCCAGTACTTC. It specifies CASSYVDRNQETQYF.

The chain couples TRBV30 to TRBJ1-1; 10 bases fit TRBD1. The CDR3 covers 14 residues. V shed 3 bases and J 6 bases; nucleotides not matched to a gene: 7. CDR1 is GTSNPN and CDR2 is SVGIG in the germline V gene (reference sequence). CDR3 protein: CAWSNGQGVSEAFF. CDR3 in DNA: TGTGCCTGGAGCAACGGACAGGGGGTTTCTGAAGCTTTCTTT.

This sequence joins TRBV7-8 and TRBJ2-5; D remains ambiguous. This CDR3 contains 16 residues. Germline values: CDR1 SGHVS, CDR2 FQNEAQ. Trimming left V 1 base short and J 0 bases short, with 12 bases between. The CDR3 coding sequence is TGTGCCAGCAGCTTAGAGGGTTCCCCGTACCAAGAGACCCAGTACTTC. It is translated as CASSLEGSPYQETQYF.

The rearrangement uses TRBV7-9 and TRBJ2-3; TRBD2 is a possible D gene (5 bases). The CDR3 has 14 residues. Germline V gene lookup returns CDR1 SEHNR and CDR2 FQNEAQ (reference sequence). Trimming removed 5 bases at V and 2 bases at J, with 11 bases between. Written as DNA, the CDR3 is TGTGCCAGCAGCGGGCGGAGGATCACAGATACGCAGTATTTT. This translates into CASSGRRITDTQYF.